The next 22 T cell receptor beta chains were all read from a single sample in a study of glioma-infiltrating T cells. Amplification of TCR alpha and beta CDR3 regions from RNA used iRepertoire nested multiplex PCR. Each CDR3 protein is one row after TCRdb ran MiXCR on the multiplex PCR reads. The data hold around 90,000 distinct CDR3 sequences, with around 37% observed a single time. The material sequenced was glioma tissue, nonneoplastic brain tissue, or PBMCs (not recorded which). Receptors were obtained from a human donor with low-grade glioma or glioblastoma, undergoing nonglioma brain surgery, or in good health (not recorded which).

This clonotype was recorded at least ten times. CDR3 DNA sequence: TGTGCCAGTAGTTCGGGACAGGGGGCGGGTGGCTACACCTTC. Its protein product is CASSSGQGAGGYTF. The chain has TRBV19 and TRBJ1-2, with 12 bases fitting TRBD1. Germline V gene sequence: CDR1 LNHDA, CDR2 SQIVND (reference sequence). The CDR3 runs 14 residues. Trimming cost V 5 bases and J 7 bases; bases outside gene matches: 5. Based on the CDR3 plus reference TRBV19 and TRBJ1-2, the full variable domain is DGGITQSPKYLFRKEGQNVTLSCEQNLNHDAMYWYRQDPGQGLRLIYYSQIVNDFQKGDIAEGYSVSREKKESFPLTVTSAQKNPTAFYLCASSSGQGAGGYTFGSGTRLTVV.

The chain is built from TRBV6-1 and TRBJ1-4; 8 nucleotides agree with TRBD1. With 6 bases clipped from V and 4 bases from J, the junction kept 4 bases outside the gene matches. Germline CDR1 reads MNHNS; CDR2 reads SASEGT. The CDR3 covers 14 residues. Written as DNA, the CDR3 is TGTGCCAGCAGGGCAGGACAGGGTAATGAAAAACTGTTTTTT. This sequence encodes CASRAGQGNEKLFF.

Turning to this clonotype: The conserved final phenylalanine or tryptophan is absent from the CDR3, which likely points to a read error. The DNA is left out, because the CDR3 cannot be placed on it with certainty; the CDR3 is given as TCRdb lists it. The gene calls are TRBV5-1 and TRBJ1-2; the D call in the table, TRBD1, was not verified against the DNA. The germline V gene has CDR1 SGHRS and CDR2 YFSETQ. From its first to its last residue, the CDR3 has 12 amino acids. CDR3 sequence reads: CASSGTGDGHTI.

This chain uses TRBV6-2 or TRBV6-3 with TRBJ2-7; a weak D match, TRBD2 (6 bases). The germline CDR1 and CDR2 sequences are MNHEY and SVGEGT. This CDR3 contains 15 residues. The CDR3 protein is CASSYSGSGSYEQYV. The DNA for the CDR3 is TGTGCCAGTAGTTACTCGGGTAGCGGCTCCTACGAGCAGTACGTC.

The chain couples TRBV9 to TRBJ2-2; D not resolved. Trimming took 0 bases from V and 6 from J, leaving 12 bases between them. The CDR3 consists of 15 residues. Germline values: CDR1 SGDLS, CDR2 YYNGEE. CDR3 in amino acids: CASSVGGLAAGELFF. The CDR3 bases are TGTGCCAGCAGCGTAGGTGGGCTGGCTGCCGGGGAGCTGTTTTTT.

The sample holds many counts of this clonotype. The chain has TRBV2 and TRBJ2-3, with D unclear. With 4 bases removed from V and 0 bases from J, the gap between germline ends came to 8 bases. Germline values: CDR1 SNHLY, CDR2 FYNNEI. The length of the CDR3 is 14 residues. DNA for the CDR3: TGTGCCAGCAGTGTACGGCTTAGCACAGATACGCAGTATTTT. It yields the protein CASSVRLSTDTQYF.

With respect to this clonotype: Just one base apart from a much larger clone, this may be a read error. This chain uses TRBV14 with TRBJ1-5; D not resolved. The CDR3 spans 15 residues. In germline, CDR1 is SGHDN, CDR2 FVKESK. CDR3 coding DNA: TGTACCAGCAGCCAAGATCAAGGGATTAATCATCCCCAGCATTTT. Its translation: CTSSQDQGINHPQHF.

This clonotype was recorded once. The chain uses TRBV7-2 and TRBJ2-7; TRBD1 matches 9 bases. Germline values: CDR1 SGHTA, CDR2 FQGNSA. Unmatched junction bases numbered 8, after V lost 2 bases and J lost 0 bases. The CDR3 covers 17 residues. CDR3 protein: CASSLRVGTGSSYEQYF. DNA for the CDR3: TGTGCCAGCAGCTTACGAGTGGGGACAGGGAGCTCCTACGAGCAGTACTTC. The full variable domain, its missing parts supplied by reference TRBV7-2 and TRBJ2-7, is GAGVSQSPSNKVTEKGKDVELRCDPISGHTALYWYRQSLGQGLEFLIYFQGNSAPDKSGLPSDRFSAERTGGSVSTLTIQRTQQEDSAVYLCASSLRVGTGSSYEQYFGPGTRLTVT.

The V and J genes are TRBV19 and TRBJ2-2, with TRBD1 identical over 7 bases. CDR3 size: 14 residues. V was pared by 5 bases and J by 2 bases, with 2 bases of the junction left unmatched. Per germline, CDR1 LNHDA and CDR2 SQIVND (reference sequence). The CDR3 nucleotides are TGTGCCAGTAGTGGGACAGTTAACACCGGGGAGCTGTTTTTT. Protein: CASSGTVNTGELFF.

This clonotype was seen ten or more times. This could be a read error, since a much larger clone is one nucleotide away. Here the CDR3 DNA reads TGTGCCAGCACCTACGGACAGATCACAGATGCGCAGTATTTT. Translated: CASTYGQITDAQYF. The genes are TRBV6-2 or TRBV6-3 and TRBJ2-3; a possible D gene is TRBD1 (6 bases). Germline CDR1 MNHEY, CDR2 SVGEGT. The CDR3 is 14 residues long.

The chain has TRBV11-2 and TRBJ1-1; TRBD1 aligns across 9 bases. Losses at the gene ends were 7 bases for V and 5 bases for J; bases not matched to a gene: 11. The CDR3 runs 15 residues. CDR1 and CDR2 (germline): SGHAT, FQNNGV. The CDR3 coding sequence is TGTGCCAGCAACTTGAGAGGACAGGGGTGGACTGAAGCTTTCTTT. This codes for CASNLRGQGWTEAFF.

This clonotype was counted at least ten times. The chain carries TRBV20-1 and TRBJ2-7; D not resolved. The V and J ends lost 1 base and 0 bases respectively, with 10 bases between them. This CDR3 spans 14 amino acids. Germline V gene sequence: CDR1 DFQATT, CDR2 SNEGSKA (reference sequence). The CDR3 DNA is TGCAGTGCTAGAGTTACGGAAAGCTCCTACGAGCAGTACTTC. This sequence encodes CSARVTESSYEQYF.

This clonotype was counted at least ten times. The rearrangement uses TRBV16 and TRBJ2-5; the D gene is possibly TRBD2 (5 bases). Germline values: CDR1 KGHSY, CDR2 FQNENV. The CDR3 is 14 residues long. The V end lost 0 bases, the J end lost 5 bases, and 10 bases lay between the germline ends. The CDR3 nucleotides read TGTGCCAGCAGCCAATCGAGGGAAGGCGAGACCCAGTACTTC. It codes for CASSQSREGETQYF.

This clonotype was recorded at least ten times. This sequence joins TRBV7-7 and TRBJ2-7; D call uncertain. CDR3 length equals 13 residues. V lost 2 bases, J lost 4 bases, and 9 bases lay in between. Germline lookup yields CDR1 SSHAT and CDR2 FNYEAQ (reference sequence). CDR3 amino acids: CASSLSLGYEQYF. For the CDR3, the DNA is TGTGCCAGCAGCTTAAGTCTCGGTTACGAGCAGTACTTC.

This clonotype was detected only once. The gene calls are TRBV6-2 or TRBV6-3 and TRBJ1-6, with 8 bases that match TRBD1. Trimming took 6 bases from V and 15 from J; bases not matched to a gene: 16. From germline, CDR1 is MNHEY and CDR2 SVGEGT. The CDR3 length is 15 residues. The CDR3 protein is CASSKRTGSDPHLHF. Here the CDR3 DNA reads TGTGCCAGCAGCAAAAGGACAGGGTCGGATCCACACCTCCACTTT.

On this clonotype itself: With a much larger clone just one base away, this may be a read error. The CDR3 reads CASSFEDRDPDTQYF. In DNA, the CDR3 is TGTGCCAGCAGCTTCGAGGACAGAGACCCAGATACGCAGTATTTT. The rearrangement uses TRBV11-2 and TRBJ2-3, with D possibly matching TRBD1 (6 bases). Trimming took off 3 bases at V and 4 bases at J, with 14 bases between the two ends. CDR1 is SGHAT and CDR2 is FQNNGV in the germline V gene. This CDR3 spans 15 amino acids.

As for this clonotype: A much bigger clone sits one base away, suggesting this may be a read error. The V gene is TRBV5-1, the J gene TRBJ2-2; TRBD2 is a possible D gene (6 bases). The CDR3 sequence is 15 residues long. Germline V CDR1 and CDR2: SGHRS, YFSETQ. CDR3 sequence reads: CASSPGGVHTGELLF. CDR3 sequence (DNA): TGCGCCAGCAGCCCCGGCGGGGTGCACACCGGGGAGCTGCTTTTT.

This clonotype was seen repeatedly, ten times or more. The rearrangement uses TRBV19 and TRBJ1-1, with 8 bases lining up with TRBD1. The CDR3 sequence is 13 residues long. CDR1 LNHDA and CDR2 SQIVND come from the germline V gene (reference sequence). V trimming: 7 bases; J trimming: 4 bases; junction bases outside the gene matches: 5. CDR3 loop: CASIMQGATEAFF. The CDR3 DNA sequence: TGTGCCAGTATCATGCAGGGGGCCACTGAAGCTTTCTTT.

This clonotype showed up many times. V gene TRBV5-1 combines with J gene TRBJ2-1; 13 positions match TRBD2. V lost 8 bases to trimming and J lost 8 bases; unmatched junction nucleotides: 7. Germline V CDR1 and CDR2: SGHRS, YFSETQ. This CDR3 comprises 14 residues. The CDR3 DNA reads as TGCGCCAGTCGGACTAGCGGGAGTATTGATGAGCAGTTCTTC. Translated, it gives CASRTSGSIDEQFF.

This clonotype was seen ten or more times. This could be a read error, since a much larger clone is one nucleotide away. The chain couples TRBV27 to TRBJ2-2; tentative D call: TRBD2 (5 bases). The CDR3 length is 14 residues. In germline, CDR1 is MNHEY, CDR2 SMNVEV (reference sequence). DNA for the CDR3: TGTGCCAGCAGTTTCACCTGGAACACCGGGGAGCTGCTTTTT. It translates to CASSFTWNTGELLF.

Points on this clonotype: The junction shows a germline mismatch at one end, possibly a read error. CDR3 nucleotides: TGCGCAAGCAGCTTGAGACTAGCGATGACAGATACGCAGTATTTT. This translates into CASSLRLAMTDTQYF. The rearrangement joins TRBV5-1 to TRBJ2-3; TRBD2 aligns across 8 bases. CDR1 is SGHRS and CDR2 is YFSETQ in the germline V gene. This CDR3 comprises 15 residues.

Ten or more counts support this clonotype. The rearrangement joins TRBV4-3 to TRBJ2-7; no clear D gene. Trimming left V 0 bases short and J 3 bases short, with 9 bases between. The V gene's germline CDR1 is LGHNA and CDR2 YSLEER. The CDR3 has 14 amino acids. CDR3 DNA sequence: TGCGCCAGCAGCCAAGATTCAGGCGGCTACGAGCAGTACTTC. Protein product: CASSQDSGGYEQYF.